The present T cell receptor beta chain was sequenced within a study of T cells in Graves' hyperthyroidism and ophthalmopathy. This clonotype was counted between two and nine times. Germline-derived CDR1 and CDR2 are SGHDN and FVKESK. The V and J ends lost 0 bases and 4 bases respectively, with 15 bases between them. The CDR3 extends over 16 amino acids. The source material, RNA transcripts, was used to amplify TCR beta CDR3 regions. HTBI primers were used for first-round RT-PCR of the TCR CDR3. A single record per CDR3 protein comes from TCRdb applying MiXCR to the multiplex PCR reads. The profile covers 400,000 to 500,000 distinct CDR3 sequences, with approximately 14% appearing a single time and around 17% taken by the ten largest.

Sequencing was done on a sample of blood. The chain has TRBV14 and TRBJ2-5; D is possibly TRBD1 (5 bases). The receptor was isolated from a woman between 18 and 29 years old with Graves' hyperthyroidism. The DNA of the CDR3 is TGTGCCAGCAGCCAAGATATGGGGCCAGTGGGAGAGACCCAGTACTTC. Amino acids: CASSQDMGPVGETQYF.